This T cell receptor beta chain was sequenced during a study of graft-versus-host responses after intestinal transplantation. General study points: Allografts of one patient group, those with graft-donor T cell macrochimerism, had high graft-versus-host to host-versus-graft clonal ratios.

Assay: immunoSEQ multiplex PCR; the TCRdb copy retains only in-frame clones and omits some. This sample has roughly 99,000 clones, with approximately 88% found just once. Concerning this clone itself: As yet, its antigen is unknown.

Trimming removed 4 bases from V and 6 bases from J, with 17 bases in between. CDR1 is SGHTA, CDR2 FQGTGA, per germline. CDR3 length equals 15 residues. The chain couples TRBV7-3 to TRBJ2-3; possible D gene TRBD2, 6 bases. The clonotype comes from a human donor who was the organ donor for an intestinal transplant. The specimen was unstimulated CD4+ T cells sorted from spleen or lymph node cells, collected before transplant. The CDR3 protein is CASSSSVRDLDTQYF. CDR3 bases: TGTGCCAGCAGCTCTAGCGTGAGGGATCTTGATACGCAGTATTTT.